This TCR beta chain was documented in a study of blood T cells in healthy people across ages. Study results and caveats: Measured against age, TCR beta diversity per million T cells decreased in a roughly linear manner.

Germline CDR1 reads SQVTM; CDR2 reads ANQGSEA. Trimming shortened V by 5 bases and J by 0 bases, and 10 bases separated the two germline ends. CDR3 length: 13 amino acids. Remarks on this clonotype: Antigen specificity is unknown.

Primers used in a second PCR of roughly 7 to 12 cycles were a sample-barcoded 5' primer and a J-beta primer mix. The study obtained at least 2.5 million CDR3-containing paired-end reads from every sample. Each CDR3 protein is one row after TCRdb ran MiXCR on the 5' RACE reads. The sample lists 1.5 million to 2 million distinct CDR3 sequences, about 50% seen once, with 2% to 2.5% in the top ten. The rearrangement uses TRBV29-1 and TRBJ1-1; D gene unclear. The sequenced sample consisted of blood. This TCR derives from a woman aged 40 to 50 in good health. The CDR3 nucleotides read TGCAGCGTTCCATCTGACGTGAACACTGAAGCTTTCTTT. Protein: CSVPSDVNTEAFF.